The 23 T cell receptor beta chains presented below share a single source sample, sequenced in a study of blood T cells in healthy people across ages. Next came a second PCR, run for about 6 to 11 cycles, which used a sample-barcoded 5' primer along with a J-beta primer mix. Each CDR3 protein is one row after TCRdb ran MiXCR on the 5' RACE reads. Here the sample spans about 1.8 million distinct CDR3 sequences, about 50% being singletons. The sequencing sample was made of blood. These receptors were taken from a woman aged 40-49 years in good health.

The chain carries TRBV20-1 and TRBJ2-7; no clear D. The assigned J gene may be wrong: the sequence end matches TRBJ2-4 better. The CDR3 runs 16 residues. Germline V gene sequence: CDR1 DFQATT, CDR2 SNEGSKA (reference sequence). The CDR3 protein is CSATSRLAQPANIQYF. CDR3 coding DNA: TGCAGTGCTACCTCCCGCCTTGCGCAACCAGCGAACATTCAGTACTTC.

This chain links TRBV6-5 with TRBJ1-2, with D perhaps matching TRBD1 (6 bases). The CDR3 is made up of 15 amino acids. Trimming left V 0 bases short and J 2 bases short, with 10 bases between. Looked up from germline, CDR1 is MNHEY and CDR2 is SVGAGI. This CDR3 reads CASSYSRTENYGYTF. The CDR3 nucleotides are TGTGCCAGCAGTTACTCGAGGACAGAGAACTATGGCTACACCTTC.

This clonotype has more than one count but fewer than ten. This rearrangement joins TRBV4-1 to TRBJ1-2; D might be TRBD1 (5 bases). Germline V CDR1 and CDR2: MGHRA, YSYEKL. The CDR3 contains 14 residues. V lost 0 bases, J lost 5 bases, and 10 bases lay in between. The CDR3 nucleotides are TGCGCCAGCAGCCAAGAAGTGGGACTTTATGGCTACACCTTC. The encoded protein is CASSQEVGLYGYTF.

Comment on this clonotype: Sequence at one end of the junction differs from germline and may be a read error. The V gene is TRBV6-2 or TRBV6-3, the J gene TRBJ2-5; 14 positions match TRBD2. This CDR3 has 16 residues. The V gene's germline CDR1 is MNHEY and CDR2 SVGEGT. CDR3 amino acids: CARSPGLAGGQETQYF. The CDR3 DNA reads TGTGCCCGCAGCCCCGGACTAGCGGGGGGCCAAGAGACCCAGTACTTC.

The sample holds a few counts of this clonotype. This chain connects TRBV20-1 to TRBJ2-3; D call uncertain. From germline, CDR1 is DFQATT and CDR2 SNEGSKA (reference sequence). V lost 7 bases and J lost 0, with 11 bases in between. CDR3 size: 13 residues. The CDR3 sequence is CSGTIPSTDTQYF. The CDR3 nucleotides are TGCAGTGGGACCATTCCTAGCACAGATACGCAGTATTTT.

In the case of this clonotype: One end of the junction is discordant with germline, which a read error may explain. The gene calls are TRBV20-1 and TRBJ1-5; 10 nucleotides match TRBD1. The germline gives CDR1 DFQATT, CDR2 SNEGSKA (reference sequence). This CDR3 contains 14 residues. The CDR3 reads CSTRRQGASQPQHF. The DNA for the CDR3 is TGCAGTACTAGACGACAGGGGGCCTCTCAGCCCCAGCATTTT.

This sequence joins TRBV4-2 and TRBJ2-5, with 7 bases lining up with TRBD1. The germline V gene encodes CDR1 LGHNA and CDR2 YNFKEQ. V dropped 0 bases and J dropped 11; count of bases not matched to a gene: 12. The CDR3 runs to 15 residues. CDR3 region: CASSQDGTVFNEQYF. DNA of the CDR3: TGTGCCAGCAGCCAAGACGGGACAGTCTTCAATGAGCAGTACTTC.

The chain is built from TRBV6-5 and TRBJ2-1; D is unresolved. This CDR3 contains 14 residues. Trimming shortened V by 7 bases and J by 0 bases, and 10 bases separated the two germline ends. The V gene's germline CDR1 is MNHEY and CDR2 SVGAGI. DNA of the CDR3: TGTGCCAGCAAATTTGGTGGCTCCTACAATGAGCAGTTCTTC. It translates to CASKFGGSYNEQFF.

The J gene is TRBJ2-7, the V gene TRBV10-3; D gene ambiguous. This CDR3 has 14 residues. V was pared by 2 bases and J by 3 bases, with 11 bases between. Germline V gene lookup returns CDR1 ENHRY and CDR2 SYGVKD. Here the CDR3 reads CAISEEGQYYEQYF. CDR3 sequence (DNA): TGTGCCATCAGTGAGGAAGGCCAATACTACGAGCAGTACTTC.

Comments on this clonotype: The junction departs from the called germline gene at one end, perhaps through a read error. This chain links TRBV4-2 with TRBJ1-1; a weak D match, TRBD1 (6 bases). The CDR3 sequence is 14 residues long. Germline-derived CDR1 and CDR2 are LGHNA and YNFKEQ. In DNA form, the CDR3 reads TGTGCCAGCAGCCAAGGCCCAGGGGATACTGAAGCTTTCTTC. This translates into CASSQGPGDTEAFF.

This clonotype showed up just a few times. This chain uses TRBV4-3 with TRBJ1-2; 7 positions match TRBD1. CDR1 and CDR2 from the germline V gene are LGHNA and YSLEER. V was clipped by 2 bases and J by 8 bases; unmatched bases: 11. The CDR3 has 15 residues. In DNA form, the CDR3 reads TGCGCCAGCAGCCAACACGGGACAGTCGCGGAGGGCTACACCTTC. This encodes CASSQHGTVAEGYTF.

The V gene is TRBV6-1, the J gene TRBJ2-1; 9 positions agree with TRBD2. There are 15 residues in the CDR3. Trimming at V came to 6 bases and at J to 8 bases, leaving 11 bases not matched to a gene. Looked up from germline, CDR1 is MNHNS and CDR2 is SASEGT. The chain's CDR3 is CASRRAGGEMDEQFF. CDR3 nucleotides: TGTGCCAGCAGAAGAGCGGGGGGCGAGATGGATGAGCAGTTCTTC.

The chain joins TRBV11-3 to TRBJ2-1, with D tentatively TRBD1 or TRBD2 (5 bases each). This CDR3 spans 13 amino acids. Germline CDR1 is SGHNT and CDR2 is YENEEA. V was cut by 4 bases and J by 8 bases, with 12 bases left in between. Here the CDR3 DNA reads TGTGCCAGCAGCTCCAATCTGGGGGATGAGCAGTTCTTC. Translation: CASSSNLGDEQFF.

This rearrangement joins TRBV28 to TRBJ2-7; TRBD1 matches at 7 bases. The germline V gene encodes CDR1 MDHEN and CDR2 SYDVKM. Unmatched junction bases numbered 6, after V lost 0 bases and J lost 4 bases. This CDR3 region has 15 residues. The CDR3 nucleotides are TGTGCCAGCAGTTTATGGGAACAGGGGAAATACGAGCAGTACTTC. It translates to CASSLWEQGKYEQYF.

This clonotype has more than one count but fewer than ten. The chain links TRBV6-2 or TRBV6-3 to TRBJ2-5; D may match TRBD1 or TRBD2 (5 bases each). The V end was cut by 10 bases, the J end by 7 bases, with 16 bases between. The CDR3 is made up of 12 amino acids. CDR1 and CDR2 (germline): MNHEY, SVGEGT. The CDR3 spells CAIRRQGVTQYF. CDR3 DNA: TGTGCCATCCGGCGGCAGGGAGTGACCCAGTACTTC.

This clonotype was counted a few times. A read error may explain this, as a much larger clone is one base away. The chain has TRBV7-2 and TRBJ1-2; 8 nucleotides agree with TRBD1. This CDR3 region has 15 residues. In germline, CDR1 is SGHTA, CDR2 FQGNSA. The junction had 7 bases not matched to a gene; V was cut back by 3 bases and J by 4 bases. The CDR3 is CASSFLAGGIYGYTF. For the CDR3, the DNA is TGTGCCAGCAGCTTTCTAGCAGGGGGCATCTATGGCTACACCTTC.

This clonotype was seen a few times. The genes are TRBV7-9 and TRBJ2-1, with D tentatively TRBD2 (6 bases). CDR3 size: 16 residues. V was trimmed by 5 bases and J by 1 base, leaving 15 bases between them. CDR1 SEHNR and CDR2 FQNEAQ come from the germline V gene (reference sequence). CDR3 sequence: CASSRLVGLSYNEQFF. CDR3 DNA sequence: TGTGCCAGCAGCAGACTAGTCGGGCTTTCCTACAATGAGCAGTTCTTC.

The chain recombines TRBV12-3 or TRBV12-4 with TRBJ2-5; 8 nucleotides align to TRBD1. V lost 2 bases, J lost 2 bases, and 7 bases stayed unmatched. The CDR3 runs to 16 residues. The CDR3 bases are TGTGCCAGCAGTTTAAAAGGCAGGGGGCCTCAAGAGACCCAGTACTTC. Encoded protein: CASSLKGRGPQETQYF.

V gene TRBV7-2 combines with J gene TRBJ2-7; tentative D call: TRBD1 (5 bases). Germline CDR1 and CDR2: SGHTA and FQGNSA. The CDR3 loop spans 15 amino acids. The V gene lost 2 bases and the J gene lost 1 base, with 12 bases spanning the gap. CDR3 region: CASSLRRQTSYEQYF. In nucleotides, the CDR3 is TGTGCCAGCAGCTTAAGGAGACAGACATCCTACGAGCAGTACTTC.

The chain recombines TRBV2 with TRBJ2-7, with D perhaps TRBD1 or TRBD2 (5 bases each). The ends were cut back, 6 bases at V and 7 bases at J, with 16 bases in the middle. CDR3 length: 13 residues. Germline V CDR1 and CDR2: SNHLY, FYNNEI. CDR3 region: CASRSDSGNEQYF. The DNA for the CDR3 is TGTGCCAGCAGATCCGACAGCGGCAATGAGCAGTACTTC.

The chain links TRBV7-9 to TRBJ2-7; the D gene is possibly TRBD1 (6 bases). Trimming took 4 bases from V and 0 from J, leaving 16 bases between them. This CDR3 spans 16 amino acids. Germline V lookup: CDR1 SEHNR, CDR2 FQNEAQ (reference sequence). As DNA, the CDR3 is TGTGCCAGCAGCTCCCCCCGCGACAGGACCTCCTACGAGCAGTACTTC. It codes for CASSSPRDRTSYEQYF. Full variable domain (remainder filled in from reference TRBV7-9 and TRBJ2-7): DTGVSQNPRHKITKRGQNVTFRCDPISEHNRLYWYRQTLGQGPEFLTYFQNEAQLEKSRLLSDRFSAERPKGSFSTLEIQRTEQGDSAMYLCASSSPRDRTSYEQYFGPGTRLTVT.

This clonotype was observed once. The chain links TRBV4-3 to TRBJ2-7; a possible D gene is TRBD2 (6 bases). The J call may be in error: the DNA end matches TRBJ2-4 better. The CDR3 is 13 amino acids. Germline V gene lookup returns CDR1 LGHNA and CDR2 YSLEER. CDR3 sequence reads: CASSQEEGNIQYF. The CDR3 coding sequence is TGCGCCAGCAGCCAAGAGGAGGGAAACATTCAGTACTTC.

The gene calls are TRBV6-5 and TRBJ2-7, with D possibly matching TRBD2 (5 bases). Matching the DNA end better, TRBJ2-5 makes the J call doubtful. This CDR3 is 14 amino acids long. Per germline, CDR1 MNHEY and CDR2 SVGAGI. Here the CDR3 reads CASSDGLSQETQYF. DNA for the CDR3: TGTGCCAGCAGCGACGGACTGTCCCAAGAGACCCAGTACTTC.